A selection of T cell receptor beta chains follows, all from one sample in a study of T cells in Graves' hyperthyroidism and ophthalmopathy. TCRdb reanalysed the multiplex PCR reads using MiXCR and keeps one entry per CDR3 protein. The sample gives around 340,000 distinct CDR3 sequences, approximately 15% of which show up once; 20% to 25% is in the top ten. Sample: blood. These receptors were collected from a woman younger than 45 with Graves' hyperthyroidism. Each CDR3 is given with its conserved first and last residue. A D gene is named only where the DNA matches it firmly. Expanded clones get a size class; other rows say once, few or many, or leave the size out.

CDR3 DNA | CDR3 protein | D gene | J gene | clone size | V gene
TGTGCCAGCAGCCCTAGCGGGAGGGTTCACGATGAGCAGTTCTTC | CASSPSGRVHDEQFF | TRBD2 | TRBJ2-1 | few | TRBV5-4
TGTGCCAGCAGCCAAACTAGCGAACTCCAAGAGACCCAGTACTTC | CASSQTSELQETQYF | TRBD2 | TRBJ2-5 | . | TRBV3-1
TGCAGTGCTCAACCGTCCGTTATAGTGAACTACGAGCAGTACTTC | CSAQPSVIVNYEQYF | . | TRBJ2-7 | many | TRBV20-1
TGTGCCAGCAGGGACAGGGCAGGGAATACGCAGTATTTT | CASRDRAGNTQYF | TRBD1 | TRBJ2-3 | many | TRBV2
TGTGCCAGCAGCCAAGGCTGGTTGCAGGTTCAAGAGACCCAGTACTTC | CASSQGWLQVQETQYF | . | TRBJ2-5 | . | TRBV3-1
TGTGCCAGCAGTCGATTAGCGAAAACTAATGAGCAGTTCTTC | CASSRLAKTNEQFF | . | TRBJ2-1 | many | TRBV28
TGTGCCACCAGCAGAGATCGGAAGAGCTCCTACGAGCAGTACTTC | CATSRDRKSSYEQYF | . | TRBJ2-7 | . | TRBV15
TGTGCCAGCAGCTATTACGAGCAGTACTTC | CASSYYEQYF | . | TRBJ2-7 | many | TRBV11-2
TGTGCCAGCAGCGTAGGGGGCGATCACACTGAAGCTTTCTTT | CASSVGGDHTEAFF | TRBD1 | TRBJ1-1 | many | TRBV7-2
TGTGCCAGCAGCTTTCTGACATCTGGAGATACGCAGTATTTT | CASSFLTSGDTQYF | . | TRBJ2-3 | . | TRBV7-9
TGTGCCAGCAGCCCCGTCCCGGGACTAGCGGGAGTCTACAATGAGCAGTTCTTC | CASSPVPGLAGVYNEQFF | TRBD2 | TRBJ2-1 | many | TRBV11-3
TGTGCCAGCAGGACGGGCGGGAGCTTGAACATTCAGTACTTC | CASRTGGSLNIQYF | TRBD2 | TRBJ2-4 | . | TRBV6-1
TGTGCCAGCACGGGGGTATGGGGCTACACCTTC | CASTGVWGYTF | . | TRBJ1-2 | . | TRBV28
TGCAGTGCTAGAGCCTTGGGAACTGAAGCTTTCTTT | CSARALGTEAFF | . | TRBJ1-1 | many | TRBV20-1
TGTGCCAGCAGCCCCGGTGGGCAAGGGGGCACTGAAGCTTTCTTT | CASSPGGQGGTEAFF | . | TRBJ1-1 | few | TRBV9
TGTGCCATCAGTGAGCCCGTTGGGGGGAGCTCCTACAATGAGCAGTTCTTC | CAISEPVGGSSYNEQFF | . | TRBJ2-1 | few | TRBV10-3
TGTGCCAGCAGTTCTCTTACGGGAGAGACGGTTGGTACGCAGTATTTT | CASSSLTGETVGTQYF | . | TRBJ2-3 | many | TRBV6-2/TRBV6-3
TGTGCCAGCAGTTTCTTGGGACTAGCGGGAGAAGGGGAGCAGTTCTTC | CASSFLGLAGEGEQFF | TRBD2 | TRBJ2-1 | few | TRBV12-3/TRBV12-4
TGCGCCAGCAGCTTTTCTAGCGGGGGCTACAATGAGCAGTTCTTC | CASSFSSGGYNEQFF | TRBD2 | TRBJ2-1 | . | TRBV5-1
TGCGCCAGCAGCTTGCCCGGGACTAGCGGGTCCCCGTCGGGTGAGCAGTACTTC | CASSLPGTSGSPSGEQYF | TRBD2 | TRBJ2-7 | . | TRBV5-1
TGCAGTGCTAGAGGGCCGGCAGGAGAGACCCAGTACTTC | CSARGPAGETQYF | . | TRBJ2-5 | many | TRBV20-1
TGTGCCAGCAGCCATACAGAGAACACTGAAGCTTTCTTT | CASSHTENTEAFF | . | TRBJ1-1 | many | TRBV7-8
TGTGCCAGCAGCCAAGAGGGTTCAGGGGGACTAGCCAAAAACATTCAGTACTTC | CASSQEGSGGLAKNIQYF | . | TRBJ2-4 | many | TRBV4-2
TGTGCCAGCAGCTCCGGACAGGGGGCAAGACAGCCCCAGCATTTT | CASSSGQGARQPQHF | TRBD1 | TRBJ1-5 | many | TRBV2
TGTGCCATCAGTGAGTATGGCTACGAGCAGTACTTC | CAISEYGYEQYF | . | TRBJ2-7 | once | TRBV10-3
TGTGCCAGCAGTTACGGACGGTTAGGCGAAAAACTGTTTTTT | CASSYGRLGEKLFF | . | TRBJ1-4 | many | TRBV6-5
TGTGCCAGCAGCTTGGTCTCAGGGACCACAGATACGCAGTATTTT | CASSLVSGTTDTQYF | . | TRBJ2-3 | many | TRBV5-5
TGTGCCAGCAGCTTGGAAGATGGGACTAATGAAAAACTGTTTTTT | CASSLEDGTNEKLFF | . | TRBJ1-4 | few | TRBV5-4
TGTGCCAGCAGCCCGGCACGGGTAGCGGGAGAGACCCAGTACTTC | CASSPARVAGETQYF | TRBD2 | TRBJ2-5 | . | TRBV11-2
TGCGCCAGCAGCCAAGATGGAGGGCAGGACAAAGCTTTCTTT | CASSQDGGQDKAFF | . | TRBJ1-1 | few | TRBV4-1
TGTGCCAGCCTACTAGCGGGAGACTCGGATACGCAGTATTTT | CASLLAGDSDTQYF | TRBD2 | TRBJ2-3 | few | TRBV6-1
TGTGCCAGCATCCCGCCCGGGGTAACAGATACGCAGTATTTT | CASIPPGVTDTQYF | . | TRBJ2-3 | many | TRBV28
TGCAGTGCTATCGGGACTAGCGGGAGTTACGAGCAGTACTTC | CSAIGTSGSYEQYF | TRBD2 | TRBJ2-7 | many | TRBV20-1
TGTGCCACCAGCAGAGGAGGTCAGGGGGCCAATGAGCAGTTCTTC | CATSRGGQGANEQFF | TRBD1 | TRBJ2-1 | . | TRBV15
TGTGCCTGGAGTGTAGCCAGGGGGCGTTTCAATGAGCAGTTCTTC | CAWSVARGRFNEQFF | TRBD1 | TRBJ2-1 | . | TRBV30
TGTGCCAGTAGCCGACAGCTCAATCAGCCCCAGCATTTT | CASSRQLNQPQHF | . | TRBJ1-5 | . | TRBV19
TGTGCCACCAGCAGAGATTTCGAGCTTACCTACAATGAGCAGTTCTTC | CATSRDFELTYNEQFF | . | TRBJ2-1 | many | TRBV15
TGTGCCATCAGAGCGGGACAGCGAGAGACCCAGTACTTC | CAIRAGQRETQYF | . | TRBJ2-5 | many | TRBV10-3
TGTGCCAGTAGTACGCAAGGACGTGGTCAGCCCCAGCATTTT | CASSTQGRGQPQHF | . | TRBJ1-5 | . | TRBV19